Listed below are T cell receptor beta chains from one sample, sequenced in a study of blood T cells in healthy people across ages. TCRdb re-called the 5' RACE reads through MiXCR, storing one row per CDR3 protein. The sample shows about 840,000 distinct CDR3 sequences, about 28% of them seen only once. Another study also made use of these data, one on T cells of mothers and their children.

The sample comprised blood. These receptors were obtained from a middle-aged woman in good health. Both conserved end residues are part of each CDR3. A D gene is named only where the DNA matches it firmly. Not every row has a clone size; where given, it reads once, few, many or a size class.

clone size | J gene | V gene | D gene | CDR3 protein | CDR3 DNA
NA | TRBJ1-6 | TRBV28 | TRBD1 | CASSLYLGQGTNSPLHF | TGTGCCAGCAGTTTATATTTGGGACAGGGAACAAATTCACCCCTCCACTTT
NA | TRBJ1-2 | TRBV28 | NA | CASSLWAGGALNYGYTF | TGTGCCAGCAGTTTATGGGCAGGTGGGGCCCTTAACTATGGCTACACCTTC
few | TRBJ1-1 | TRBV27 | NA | CASSLQGGWNTEAFF | TGTGCCAGCAGTTTACAGGGTGGGTGGAACACTGAAGCTTTCTTT
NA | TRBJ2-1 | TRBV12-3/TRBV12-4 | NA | CATLVSWGLFF | TGTGCCACCCTGGTTAGCTGGGGGTTGTTCTTC
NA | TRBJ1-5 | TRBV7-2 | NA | CASSLGSRNNQPQHF | TGTGCCAGCAGCTTAGGTAGCAGGAACAATCAGCCCCAGCATTTT
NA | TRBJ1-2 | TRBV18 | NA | CASSPRVRANYGYTF | TGTGCCAGCTCACCCCGCGTCAGGGCTAACTATGGCTACACCTTC
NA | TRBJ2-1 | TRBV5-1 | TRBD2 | CASSSAGAYNEQFF | TGTGCCAGCAGTTCAGCGGGGGCCTACAACGAGCAGTTCTTC
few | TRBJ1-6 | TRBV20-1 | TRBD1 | CSARDPGGSYNSPLHF | TGCAGTGCTAGAGATCCAGGGGGCTCCTATAATTCACCCCTCCACTTT
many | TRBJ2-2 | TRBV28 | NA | CASSLWGYTGELFF | TGTGCCAGCAGCTTGTGGGGGTATACCGGGGAGCTGTTTTTT
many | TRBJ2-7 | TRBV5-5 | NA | CASSRGHSWGYEQYF | TGTGCCAGCAGCCGAGGACACTCCTGGGGCTACGAGCAGTACTTC
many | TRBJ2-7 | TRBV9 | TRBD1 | CASSVAPGTGTYEQYF | TGTGCCAGCAGCGTAGCCCCCGGGACAGGGACCTACGAGCAGTACTTC
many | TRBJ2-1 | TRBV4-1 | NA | CASSQDLKEQFF | TGCGCCAGCAGCCAAGATCTGAAAGAGCAGTTCTTC
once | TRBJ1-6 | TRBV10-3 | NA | CAISNRRNSPLHF | TGTGCCATCAGTAACAGACGAAATTCACCCCTCCACTTT
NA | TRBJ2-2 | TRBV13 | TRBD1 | CASSPHRGAGELFF | TGTGCCAGCAGCCCCCACAGGGGTGCCGGGGAGCTGTTTTTT
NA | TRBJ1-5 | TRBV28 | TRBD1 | CAGSLLSPPIDRAKYSNQPQHF | TGTGCCGGCAGTTTATTATCGCCCCCGATCGACAGGGCTAAGTATAGCAATCAGCCCCAGCATTTT
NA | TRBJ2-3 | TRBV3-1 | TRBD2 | CASSQDASVSGVLTPSTDTQYF | TGTGCCAGCAGCCAAGATGCCTCGGTTAGCGGGGTTCTAACGCCTAGCACAGATACGCAGTATTTT
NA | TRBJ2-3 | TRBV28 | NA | CASRTGDTSTDTQYF | TGTGCCAGCAGGACCGGGGATACTAGCACAGATACGCAGTATTTT
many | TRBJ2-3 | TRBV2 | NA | CASSGAVADTQYF | TGTGCCAGCAGTGGGGCCGTCGCAGATACGCAGTATTTT
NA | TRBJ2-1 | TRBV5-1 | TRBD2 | CASSSRTSGGEVQFF | TGCGCCAGCAGCTCCCGGACTAGCGGGGGAGAGGTGCAGTTCTTC
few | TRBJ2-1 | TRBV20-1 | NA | CSVGSMRDEQFF | TGCAGTGTCGGTAGCATGAGAGATGAGCAGTTCTTC
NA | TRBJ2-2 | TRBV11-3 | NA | CASSLGAVSNTGELFF | TGTGCCAGCAGCTTAGGGGCGGTTTCGAACACCGGGGAGCTGTTTTTT
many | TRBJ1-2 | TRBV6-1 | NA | CASLSTVFPPESYGYTF | TGTGCCAGCCTATCGACAGTTTTCCCACCGGAGAGCTATGGCTACACCTTC
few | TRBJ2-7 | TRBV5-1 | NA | CASSLEGEVYPSYEQYF | TGCGCCAGCAGCTTGGAGGGTGAGGTCTACCCTTCCTACGAGCAGTACTTC
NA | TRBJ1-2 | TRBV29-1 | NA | CSVPRAYGYTF | TGCAGCGTCCCAAGAGCCTATGGCTACACCTTC
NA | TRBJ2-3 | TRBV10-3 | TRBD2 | CAISDEGSGGAGDTQYF | TGTGCCATCAGTGATGAGGGTAGCGGGGGTGCAGGGGATACGCAGTATTTT
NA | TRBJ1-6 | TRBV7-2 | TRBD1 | CASSPRGQGYSPLHF | TGTGCCAGCAGCCCGCGGGGACAGGGTTATTCACCCCTCCACTTT
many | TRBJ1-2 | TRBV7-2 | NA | CASSLAGGSHYGYTF | TGTGCCAGCAGCTTAGCGGGAGGATCTCACTATGGCTACACCTTC
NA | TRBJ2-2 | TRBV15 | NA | CTTSWDRGPAGELFF | TGTACCACCAGTTGGGACCGCGGTCCCGCCGGGGAGCTGTTTTTT
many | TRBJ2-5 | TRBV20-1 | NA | CSAPTGAQETQYF | TGCAGTGCTCCCACGGGGGCCCAAGAGACCCAGTACTTC
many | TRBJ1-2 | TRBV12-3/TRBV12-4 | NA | CASSFSPEVSYGYTF | TGTGCCAGCAGTTTTAGCCCAGAGGTCTCCTATGGCTACACCTTC
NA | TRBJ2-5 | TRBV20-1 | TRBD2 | CSARNLFGLAGGETQYF | TGCAGTGCTAGAAACCTATTTGGACTAGCGGGGGGAGAGACCCAGTACTTC
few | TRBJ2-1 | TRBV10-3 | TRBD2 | CAISPTSVKDEQFF | TGTGCCATCAGTCCGACTAGCGTCAAGGATGAGCAGTTCTTC
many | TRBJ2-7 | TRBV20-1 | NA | CSATQPGLYEQYF | TGCAGTGCTACCCAACCCGGACTATACGAGCAGTACTTC
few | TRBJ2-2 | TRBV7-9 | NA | CAGERSNTGELFF | TGTGCAGGCGAACGCAGTAACACCGGGGAGCTGTTTTTT
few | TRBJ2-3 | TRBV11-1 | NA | CASSLGGSSDTQYF | TGTGCCAGCAGCTTAGGGGGCAGCTCAGATACGCAGTATTTT
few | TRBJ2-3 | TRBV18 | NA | CASQPQRQNTDTQYF | TGTGCCAGCCAACCACAGAGACAAAACACAGATACGCAGTATTTT
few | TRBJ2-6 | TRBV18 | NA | CASLNSGANVLTF | TGTGCCAGTTTGAACTCTGGGGCCAACGTCCTGACTTTC
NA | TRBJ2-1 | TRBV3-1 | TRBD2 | CASSQERGGFKHEQFF | TGTGCCAGCAGCCAAGAGCGGGGGGGCTTTAAGCATGAGCAGTTCTTC
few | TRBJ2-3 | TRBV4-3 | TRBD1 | CASSQKAPGQGMNTQYF | TGCGCCAGCAGCCAAAAGGCCCCGGGACAGGGGATGAATACGCAGTATTTT
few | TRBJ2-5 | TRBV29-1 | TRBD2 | CSVLPERGSQETQYF | TGCAGCGTTCTACCGGAGCGGGGGTCTCAAGAGACCCAGTACTTC
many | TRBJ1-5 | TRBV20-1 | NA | CSARNGQTLEAQHF | TGCAGTGCTAGAAACGGACAGACTCTTGAAGCCCAGCATTTT
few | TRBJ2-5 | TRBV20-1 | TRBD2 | CSARDFLAVQETQYF | TGCAGTGCTAGAGATTTTCTAGCGGTCCAAGAGACCCAGTACTTC
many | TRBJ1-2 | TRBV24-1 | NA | CATSGDNSLYGYTF | TGTGCCACCAGTGGAGATAACAGCCTATATGGCTACACCTTC
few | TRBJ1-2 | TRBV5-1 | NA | CASSLLQGERDGYTF | TGCGCCAGCAGCTTGCTGCAGGGTGAACGGGATGGCTACACCTTC
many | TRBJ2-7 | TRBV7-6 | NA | CASSLLSGEQYF | TGTGCCAGCAGCCTATTGTCGGGCGAGCAGTACTTC
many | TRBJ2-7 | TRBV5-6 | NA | CASSFLQSYEQYF | TGTGCCAGCAGCTTTTTACAGTCTTACGAGCAGTACTTC
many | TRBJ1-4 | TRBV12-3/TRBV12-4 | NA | CASSFSTLDEKLFF | TGTGCCAGCAGTTTCTCTACCTTGGATGAAAAACTGTTTTTT
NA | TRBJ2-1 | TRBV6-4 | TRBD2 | CASSDSTSYNERFF | TGTGCCAGTAGTGACTCGACTAGCTACAATGAGCGGTTCTTC
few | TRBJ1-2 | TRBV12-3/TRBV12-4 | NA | CASSSYQDGAYTF | TGTGCCAGCAGTTCATACCAGGATGGGGCCTACACCTTC
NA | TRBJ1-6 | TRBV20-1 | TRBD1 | CSASPGTVNSPLHF | TGCAGTGCTTCCCCCGGGACAGTCAATTCACCCCTCCACTTT
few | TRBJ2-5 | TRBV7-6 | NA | CASSENAGTSETQYF | TGTGCCAGCAGCGAAAACGCGGGGACCAGTGAGACCCAGTACTTC